This T cell receptor beta chain was sequenced for a study of shared clonotypes between healthy human individuals. An assay was performed, and its level was deep. Authors' processing steps: In the immunoSEQ data, sequences were junction-only and lacked quality scores, so filtering differed. Sequencing used immunoSEQ multiplex PCR; TCRdb keeps in-frame clones, though not all of them. For V, J and clone size, that table is used; D and trimming come from the DNA. The repertoire holds a few million clones, 85% to 95% seen once, with 0.3% to 0.45% in the top ten. All donors were Caucasian adults living in Nashville, Tennessee. Trimming left V 7 bases short and J 5 bases short, with 12 bases between. Germline values: CDR1 SNHLY, CDR2 FYNNEI. This CDR3 contains 13 residues.

The V and J genes are TRBV2 and TRBJ2-1; TRBD1 might be the D (6 bases). Specimen: naive CD4+ T cells from PBMCs. The subset was: CD45RA+ positively selected. The clonotype originates from a man aged 18 to 30 in good health. Some clones in this sample may be carry-over from other donors' samples. The CDR3 DNA reads as TGTGCCAGCACGGCGACAGGAGACAATGAGCAGTTCTTC. Residues: CASTATGDNEQFF.